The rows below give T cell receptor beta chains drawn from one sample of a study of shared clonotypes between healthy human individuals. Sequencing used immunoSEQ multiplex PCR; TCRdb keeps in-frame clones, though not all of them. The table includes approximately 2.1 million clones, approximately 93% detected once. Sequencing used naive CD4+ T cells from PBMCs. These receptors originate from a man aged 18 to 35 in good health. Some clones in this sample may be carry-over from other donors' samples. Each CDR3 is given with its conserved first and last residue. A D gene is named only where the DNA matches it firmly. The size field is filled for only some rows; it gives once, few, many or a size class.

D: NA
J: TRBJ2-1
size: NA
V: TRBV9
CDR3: CASSAPFRNEQFF
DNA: TGTGCCAGCAGCGCCCCGTTCCGCAATGAGCAGTTCTTC

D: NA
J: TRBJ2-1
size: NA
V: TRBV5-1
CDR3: CASSLDGGAYNEQFF
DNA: TGCGCCAGCAGCTTGGACGGAGGCGCTTACAATGAGCAGTTCTTC

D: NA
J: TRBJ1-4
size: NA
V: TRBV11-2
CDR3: CASSSGLPTNEKLFF
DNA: TGTGCCAGCAGCTCCGGACTACCAACTAATGAAAAACTGTTTTTT

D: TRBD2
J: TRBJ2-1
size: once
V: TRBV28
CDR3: CASSFGGRAGRSEQFF
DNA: TGTGCCAGCAGTTTCGGCGGGAGGGCCGGTAGGAGTGAGCAGTTCTTC

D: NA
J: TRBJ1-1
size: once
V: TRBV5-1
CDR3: CASSLAEGGNTEAFF
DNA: TGCGCCAGCAGCTTGGCCGAGGGTGGGAACACTGAAGCTTTCTTT

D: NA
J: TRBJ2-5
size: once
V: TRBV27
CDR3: CASSPSRTGGETQYF
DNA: TGTGCCAGCAGTCCCTCGAGGACCGGAGGAGAGACCCAGTACTTC

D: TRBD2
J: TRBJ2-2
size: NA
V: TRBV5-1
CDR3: CASSYLTSGSAGELFF
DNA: TGCGCCAGCAGCTACCTGACTAGCGGGAGCGCCGGGGAGCTGTTTTTT

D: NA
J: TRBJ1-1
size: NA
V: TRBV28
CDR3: CASREIVRSEAFF
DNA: TGTGCCAGCAGGGAGATAGTACGCAGTGAAGCTTTCTTT

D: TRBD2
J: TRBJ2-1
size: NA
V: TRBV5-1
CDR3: CASSADGTSGRLSYNEQFF
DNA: TGCGCCAGCAGCGCCGATGGGACTAGCGGGAGGTTATCCTACAATGAGCAGTTCTTC

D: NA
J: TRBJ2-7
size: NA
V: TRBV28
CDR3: CASSSSGAPSYEQYF
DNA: TGTGCCAGCAGTTCCTCAGGGGCGCCCTCCTACGAGCAGTACTTC

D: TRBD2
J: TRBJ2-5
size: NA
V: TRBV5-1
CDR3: CASSLGLAAQETQYF
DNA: TGCGCCAGCAGCTTGGGACTAGCAGCGCAAGAGACCCAGTACTTC

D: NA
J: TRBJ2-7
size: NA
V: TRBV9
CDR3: CASSASPRRAPTYEQYF
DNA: TGTGCCAGCAGCGCCTCCCCCCGTCGGGCGCCAACCTACGAGCAGTACTTC

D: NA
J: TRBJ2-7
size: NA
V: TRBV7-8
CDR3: CASSHGSEGEQYF
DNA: TGTGCCAGCAGTCACGGTTCTGAAGGTGAGCAGTACTTC

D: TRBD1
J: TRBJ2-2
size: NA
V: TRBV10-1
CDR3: CASRKGQDTGELFF
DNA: TGCGCCAGCAGGAAGGGACAGGACACCGGGGAGCTGTTTTTT

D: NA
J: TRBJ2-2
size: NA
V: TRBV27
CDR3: CASSLRSGELFF
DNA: TGTGCCAGCAGTTTAAGGTCCGGGGAGCTGTTTTTT

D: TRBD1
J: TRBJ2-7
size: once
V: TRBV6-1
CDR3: CASSEPGQGAYEQYF
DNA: TGTGCCAGCAGTGAACCAGGACAGGGGGCCTACGAGCAGTACTTC

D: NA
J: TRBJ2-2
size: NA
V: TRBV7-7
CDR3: CASSSVGLGELFF
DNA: TGTGCCAGCAGCTCGGTGGGATTGGGGGAGCTGTTTTTT

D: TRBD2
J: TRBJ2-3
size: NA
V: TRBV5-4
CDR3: CASSLSSGSGDTQYF
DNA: TGTGCCAGCAGCTTATCCAGCGGGAGTGGAGATACGCAGTATTTT

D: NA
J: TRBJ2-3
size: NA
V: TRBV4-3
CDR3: CASSQDPQLAGGTDTQYF
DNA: TGCGCCAGCAGCCAAGATCCACAACTAGCAGGGGGCACAGATACGCAGTATTTT

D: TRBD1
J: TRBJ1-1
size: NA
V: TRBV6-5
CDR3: CASSSPRTGGHTEAFF
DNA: TGTGCCAGCAGTTCGCCACGGACAGGGGGGCATACTGAAGCTTTCTTT

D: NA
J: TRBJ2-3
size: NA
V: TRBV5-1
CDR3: CASSLSGDTQYF
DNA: TGCGCCAGCAGCTTGAGTGGAGATACGCAGTATTTT

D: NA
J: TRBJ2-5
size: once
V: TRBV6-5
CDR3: CATLRGPGETQYF
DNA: TGTGCCACCTTGAGGGGCCCCGGGGAGACCCAGTACTTC

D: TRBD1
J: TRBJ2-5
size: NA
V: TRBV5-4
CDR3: CASSWFTGGGRETQYF
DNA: TGTGCCAGCAGCTGGTTTACAGGGGGTGGTAGGGAGACCCAGTACTTC

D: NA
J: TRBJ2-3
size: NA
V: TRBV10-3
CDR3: CAISQSGHPSTDTQYF
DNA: TGTGCCATCAGCCAATCGGGACACCCTAGCACAGATACGCAGTATTTT

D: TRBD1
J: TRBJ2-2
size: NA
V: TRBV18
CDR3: CASSPTGESNTGELFF
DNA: TGTGCCAGCTCACCAACAGGGGAGTCGAACACCGGGGAGCTGTTTTTT

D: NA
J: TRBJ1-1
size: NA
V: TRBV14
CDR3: CASSLGRGTEAFF
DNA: TGTGCCAGCAGCCTGGGAAGGGGCACTGAAGCTTTCTTT

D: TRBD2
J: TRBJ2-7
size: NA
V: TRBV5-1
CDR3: CASSLLAGVGEQYF
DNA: TGCGCCAGTAGCTTACTAGCGGGAGTCGGCGAGCAGTACTTC

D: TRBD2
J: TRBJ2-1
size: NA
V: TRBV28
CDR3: CASSLGGTSGKVGLF
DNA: TGTGCCAGCAGTTTGGGAGGGACTAGCGGGAAGGTGGGGCTCTTC

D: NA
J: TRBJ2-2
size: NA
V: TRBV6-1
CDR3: CASSAMPVTGELFF
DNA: TGTGCCAGCAGTGCGATGCCCGTGACCGGGGAGCTGTTTTTT

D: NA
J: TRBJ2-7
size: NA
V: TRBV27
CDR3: CASSFSLRGGRIYEQYF
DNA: TGTGCCAGCAGTTTCTCCCTGAGGGGGGGGCGTATTTACGAGCAGTACTTC

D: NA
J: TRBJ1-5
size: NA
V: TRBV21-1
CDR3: CASSKVSRDRNNQPQHF
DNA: TGTGCCAGCAGCAAAGTTTCGCGGGACAGAAACAATCAGCCCCAGCATTTT

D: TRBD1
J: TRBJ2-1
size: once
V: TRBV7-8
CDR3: CASSLVGTGGREQFF
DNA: TGTGCCAGCAGCTTAGTGGGGACAGGGGGCAGGGAGCAGTTCTTC

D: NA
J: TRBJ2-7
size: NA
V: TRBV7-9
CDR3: CASSFTHRPSWEQYF
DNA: TGTGCCAGCAGCTTTACCCACCGGCCCTCATGGGAGCAGTACTTC

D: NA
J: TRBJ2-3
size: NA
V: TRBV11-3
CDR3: CASSLGRQAVDTQYF
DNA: TGTGCCAGCAGCTTAGGGCGACAGGCAGTGGATACGCAGTATTTT

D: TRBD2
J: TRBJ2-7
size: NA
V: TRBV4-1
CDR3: CASSQELAGIYEQYF
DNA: TGCGCCAGCAGCCAAGAACTAGCGGGTATTTACGAGCAGTACTTC